This TCR beta chain was recovered during a study of shared clonotypes between healthy human individuals (dated by TCRdb to about 2020). Regarding the research as a whole: A few men and two women, aged 18 to 49 years, made up the cohort. For each donor, CD4 naive and CD4 memory were each given three plates, CD8 naive was given two plates, and CD8 memory was given one plate. To estimate repertoire size and how much clonotype sharing occurs between individuals, the study deeply sequenced the blood TCR repertoires of 4 to 6 healthy adults. To increase sequencing depth and limit assay-specific biases, TCR repertoire library preparation and sequencing were carried out by different laboratories using diverse techniques. Per donor, leukapheresis produced somewhere between about 0.85 and 8.9 billion PBMCs. What the study reported, not specific to this receptor: Pairwise subsampling indicated that sequencing depth was expected to affect the degree of clonotype sharing among donors. Naive subsets generally had larger estimated clonotype richness than memory subsets. Approximately 4.8% of naive CD4, 3.5% of naive CD8, around 2.3% of memory CD4, and 0.4% of memory CD8 clonotypes were shared across several donors. Because the study included only a small number of donors, the genetic and exposure-history diversity represented was limited. Sampling was restricted to blood, and TCR repertoires in tissue are likely to differ from TCR repertoires in blood. Even with the large sequencing depth, rarefaction of the sorted-subset datasets indicated that sequencing was incomplete. Compared with non-shared clonotypes, clonotypes shared by all four sorted-subset donors had higher generation probabilities.

This clone was picked up many times. This receptor's antigen is unknown. Base qualities are missing; no much larger clone stands one base away. Healthy HIV-negative adults with no recently reported acute infections or vaccinations were included as donors. All donors were Caucasian adults living in Nashville, Tennessee, USA. Magnetic negative selection was used to enrich CD4+ T cells, after which naive cells were positively selected on CD45RA and the negative fraction became the memory subset. After blood collection by leukapheresis, PBMCs were isolated using Ficoll-Histopaque density gradient centrifugation and then cryopreserved in the vapor phase of liquid nitrogen. Analytical flow cytometry was used to check the purity and quantity of each magnetically sorted T cell population. Genomic DNA was isolated from every sorted fraction and measured by UV absorbance on a Nanodrop 2000c. Using the deep immunoSEQ assay, multiplex PCR amplified TCR CDR3 regions from genomic DNA. For each cell subset, the extracted genomic DNA was distributed evenly across all wells of several immunoSEQ 96-well plates, and each plate served as one replicate. For sorted subsets, approximately 200 ng of genomic DNA, equivalent to roughly 33,000 T cell genomes, went into each replicate PCR. Purified libraries were quantified with a Qubit 3.0 fluorometer, sized on a Bioanalyzer 2100, and re-quantified with the KAPA Library Quantification kit. Each immunoSEQ 96-well plate was sequenced on its own single-read 150-cycle Illumina NextSeq 550 flow cell. Processing in the source paper ran as follows. Because only junctional sequences without quality scores were contained in the immunoSEQ output, filtering matching that applied to full-length reads could not be performed. To assign V/J genes and CDR3, sequences were annotated against IMGT germline references using PyIR, a Python wrapper for IgBLAST v1.9. Reads were removed for weak V/J assignments (E-value above 1e-6), missing CDR3, stop codons, out-of-frame junctions, or ambiguous translated residues. V3J clonotypes were defined by identical inferred V gene, J gene, and CDR3 amino acid sequence. The percentage overlap between two repertoires was calculated by dividing the number of shared unique clonotypes by the size of the smaller repertoire. Three approaches were used to assess repertoire richness: RTK rarefaction, the Chao1 estimator, and Recon v2.1 estimates of unobserved clonotypes. For all TCRbeta clonotypes obtained by the gDNA method from a handful of donors, generation probabilities were computed with OLGA. TCRdb carries this immuneACCESS record with in-frame sequences only. Its versions omit some clonotypes, under half of them owing to an unresolved V gene in the studies checked, with the rest unexplained. For V, J and clone size, that table is used; D and trimming come from the DNA. The table for this sample lists 190,000 or so clones; 66% of them were counted only once. The biggest ten clones account for 8% to 13% of the sample.

V loses 3 bases of germline sequence and J loses 6 bases, and the interval between the two ends is 11 bases. The CDR3 runs 14 residues from the cysteine to the phenylalanine. The CDR3 DNA has 42 bases and is translated from base 1. The germline V gene provides CDR1 SGHTA and CDR2 FQGNSA. This TCR was sampled from a man in his thirties or forties in good health. The rearrangement joined TRBV7-2 to TRBJ2-2; the D region possibly corresponds to TRBD1 (6 bases align). Sequenced material: memory CD4+ T cells sorted from blood. The meaning of the sample's cell subset or site label: CD45RA-negative fraction. The nucleotide sequence reads as follows: TGTGCCAGCAGCTTTACAGGGCAGGCCGGGGAGCTGTTTTTT. Its product reads: CASSFTGQAGELFF.